A selection of T cell receptor beta chains follows, all from one sample in a study of T cell repertoires in cytomegalovirus infection. Via MiXCR, TCRdb re-called the reads, giving one row per CDR3 protein. The table includes 200,000 or so distinct CDR3 sequences, approximately 28% detected once. The material sequenced was PBMCs. The receptors derive from a human donor in good health (CMV status not recorded). Some clones in this sample may be carry-over from other donors' samples. The CDR3 runs from the conserved cysteine through the conserved F or W. D genes are given only for firm matches. Clone sizes are given selectively: once, few, many, or a class where the clone is expanded.

clone_size,j_call,v_call,d_call,cdr3_nt,cdr3_aa
-,TRBJ2-5,TRBV12-3/TRBV12-4,-,TGTGCCAGCAGTACCGGACAGGGAGGGCAAGAGACCCAGTACTTC,CASSTGQGGQETQYF
many,TRBJ2-7,TRBV7-2,-,TGTGCCAGCAGCTTAAACGGCTTTCGGGAGCAGTACTTC,CASSLNGFREQYF
few,TRBJ2-3,TRBV12-3/TRBV12-4,-,TGTGCCAGCAAGACGAGCGTGAGTGGCACAGATACGCAGTATTTT,CASKTSVSGTDTQYF
many,TRBJ1-1,TRBV7-8,-,TGTGCCAGCAGCTTAGGAGGGCAGGGTCGGACTGAAGCTTTCTTT,CASSLGGQGRTEAFF
few,TRBJ1-2,TRBV6-1,-,TGTGCCAGCAGTGAAGGGACCTTCTATGGCTACACCTTC,CASSEGTFYGYTF
many,TRBJ2-2,TRBV7-7,-,TGTGCTAGCAGCTTAGCGTCTACAGGTCCAAGGGGGGAGCTGTTTTTT,CASSLASTGPRGELFF
few,TRBJ2-1,TRBV7-2,TRBD2,TGTGCCAGCAGCGAAACCGGGACTAGGGTCTTCTTC,CASSETGTRVFF
few,TRBJ1-2,TRBV25-1,-,TGTGCCAGCAGCCATCGCGGGGCTAACACCTTC,CASSHRGANTF
few,TRBJ2-5,TRBV11-2,-,TGTGCCAGCAGGGCGGGATTTCAAGAGACCCAGTACTTC,CASRAGFQETQYF
few,TRBJ2-3,TRBV12-3/TRBV12-4,TRBD2,TGTGCCAGCAGTTTAGAGGGACTAGCCGATACGCAGTATTTT,CASSLEGLADTQYF
-,TRBJ1-1,TRBV13,TRBD1,TGTGCCAGCAGCTCGGGACAGGGGGTAGGAGCTTTCTTT,CASSSGQGVGAFF
-,TRBJ1-2,TRBV3-1,TRBD1,TGTGCCAGCAGCCGTATTGGTGACGGGACAGGGAACGCCGGCGCCTATGGCTACACCTTC,CASSRIGDGTGNAGAYGYTF
-,TRBJ2-7,TRBV4-3,TRBD1,TGCGCCAGCAGCCAAGGGACAGGCCACTCCTACGAGCAGTACTTC,CASSQGTGHSYEQYF
few,TRBJ1-1,TRBV7-9,-,TGTGCCAGCAGCCCCATCTGGGGACTCAATAGGGACACTGAAGCTTTCTTT,CASSPIWGLNRDTEAFF
many,TRBJ1-2,TRBV7-2,TRBD1,TGTGCCAGCAGCTCACAGGGGCCCACTAACTATGGCTACACCTTC,CASSSQGPTNYGYTF
many,TRBJ2-3,TRBV7-2,-,TGTGCCAGCAGCTTAGGGCACCGGCAGCCAGATACGCAGTATTTT,CASSLGHRQPDTQYF
-,TRBJ1-2,TRBV7-2,TRBD1,TGTGCCAGCAGCTCCCCGGGACAGGGGCAGTACACCTTC,CASSSPGQGQYTF
many,TRBJ2-1,TRBV7-2,-,TGTGCCAGCAGCTTAAATACGGGGGTCAACAATGAGCAGTTCTTC,CASSLNTGVNNEQFF
-,TRBJ1-6,TRBV7-2,-,TGTGCCAGCAGCTTGAGGAATAGGCCCCTCCACTTT,CASSLRNRPLHF
-,TRBJ2-1,TRBV7-8,TRBD2,TGTGCCAGCACTCCCGAGGGTAGCGGGGGCCAGCCCTACAATGAGCAGTTCTTC,CASTPEGSGGQPYNEQFF
-,TRBJ1-2,TRBV6-6,TRBD1,TGTGCCAGCAGTTACTCGACGGGACAGGGCTATGGCTACACCTTC,CASSYSTGQGYGYTF
-,TRBJ1-5,TRBV6-6,-,TGTGCCAGTTACCCCGACTTGGCTCTTGCCGATCAGCCCCAGCATTTT,CASYPDLALADQPQHF
few,TRBJ2-3,TRBV7-9,TRBD2,TGTGCCAGCAGCTTCACCGAGGCTAGCGGGGTGCAGTCTAGCACAGATACGCAGTATTTT,CASSFTEASGVQSSTDTQYF
many,TRBJ2-1,TRBV6-2/TRBV6-3,TRBD2,TGTGCCAGCAGTTACCCCCTGACTAGCGGCGCCTACAATGAGCAGTTCTTC,CASSYPLTSGAYNEQFF
once,TRBJ1-5,TRBV3-1,-,TGTGCCAGCAGCCATCAGGGATTAGATCAGCCCCAGCATTTT,CASSHQGLDQPQHF
few,TRBJ1-2,TRBV4-3,-,TGCGCCAGCAGCCATGGAACTCGGGCAGAGGCTAACTATGGCTACACCTTC,CASSHGTRAEANYGYTF
-,TRBJ2-7,TRBV7-2,-,TGTGCCAGCAGCTTAAACCCAGGGGCGGAGGAGCAGTACTTC,CASSLNPGAEEQYF
few,TRBJ2-5,TRBV7-8,-,TGTGCCAGCAGCTTAGTGGTGGACCTCCAAGAGACCCAGTACTTC,CASSLVVDLQETQYF
few,TRBJ2-5,TRBV12-3/TRBV12-4,TRBD1,TGTGCCAGCAGTTTTATGGGACAGGCCCAAGAGACCCAGTACTTC,CASSFMGQAQETQYF
-,TRBJ1-1,TRBV29-1,-,TGCAGCGGGACGGCGATTGAAGCTTTCTTT,CSGTAIEAFF
-,TRBJ2-5,TRBV29-1,TRBD2,TGCAGCGTTGTGGGGAGGGCCGGAGAGACCCAGTACTTC,CSVVGRAGETQYF
-,TRBJ1-1,TRBV5-1,TRBD1,TGCGCCAGCAGCTCGTCCCGGGACAGGGGTGAAGCTTTCTTT,CASSSSRDRGEAFF
few,TRBJ1-1,TRBV18,-,TGTGCCAGCTCACCGGGGAGCCTTGGGACTGAAGCTTTCTTT,CASSPGSLGTEAFF
many,TRBJ1-4,TRBV7-8,-,TGTGCCAGCAGCTTAGCGGGGGAGGACGATGAAAAACTGTTTTTT,CASSLAGEDDEKLFF
-,TRBJ1-1,TRBV4-1,-,TGCGCCAGCAGCCAAGATCGGGGTATCCAGGGGCTGTACGCTTTCTTT,CASSQDRGIQGLYAFF
-,TRBJ1-5,TRBV6-6,-,TGTGCCAGCAGCACGGACATGGTCAATCAGCCCCAGCATTTT,CASSTDMVNQPQHF
-,TRBJ2-3,TRBV4-2,-,TGTGCCAGCAGCCAAGATGGGCAGACCACAGATACGCAGTATTTT,CASSQDGQTTDTQYF
many,TRBJ1-2,TRBV7-2,-,TGTGCCAGCAGCTATCTAAATAACTATGGCTACACCTTC,CASSYLNNYGYTF
-,TRBJ2-3,TRBV5-6,-,TGTGCCAGCAGCTGGAGGGGCAGGACAGATACGCAGTATTTT,CASSWRGRTDTQYF
few,TRBJ1-1,TRBV14,-,TGTGCCAGCCGCCAGTGGGGTCCCGAAGCTTTCTTT,CASRQWGPEAFF
-,TRBJ2-5,TRBV12-5,-,TGTGCTAGTGGTTTGGTACGGGGAAAGGGTGAGACCCAGTACTTC,CASGLVRGKGETQYF
-,TRBJ2-1,TRBV7-3,-,TGTGCCAGCAGCTTAACGGGGGACTTCTACAATGAGCAGTTCTTC,CASSLTGDFYNEQFF
few,TRBJ2-2,TRBV3-1,-,TGTGCCAGCAGCCATTTTGCCACGAACACCGGGGAGCTGTTTTTT,CASSHFATNTGELFF
few,TRBJ2-7,TRBV7-2,TRBD1,TGTGCCAGCAGCGACCGGGACAGGGGGCTGTACGAGCAGTACTTC,CASSDRDRGLYEQYF
few,TRBJ2-7,TRBV12-3/TRBV12-4,-,TGTGCCAGCAGTTCGCGGACTGTTACCTACGAGCAGTACTTC,CASSSRTVTYEQYF
few,TRBJ2-1,TRBV10-3,TRBD2,TGTGCCATCAGTGAGTCGATGGCGGGGGGATCATACAATGAGCAGTTCTTC,CAISESMAGGSYNEQFF